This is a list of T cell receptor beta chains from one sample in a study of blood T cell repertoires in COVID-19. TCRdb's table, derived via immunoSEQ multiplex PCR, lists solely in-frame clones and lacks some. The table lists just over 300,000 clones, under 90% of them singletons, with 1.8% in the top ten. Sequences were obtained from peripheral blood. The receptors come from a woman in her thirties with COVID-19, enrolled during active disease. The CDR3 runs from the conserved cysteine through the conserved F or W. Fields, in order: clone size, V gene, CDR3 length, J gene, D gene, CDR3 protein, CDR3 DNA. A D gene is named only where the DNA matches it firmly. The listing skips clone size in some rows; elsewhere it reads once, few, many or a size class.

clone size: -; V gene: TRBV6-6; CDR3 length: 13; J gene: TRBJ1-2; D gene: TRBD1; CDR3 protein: CASSRTGVKSLTF; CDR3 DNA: TGTGCCAGCAGTCGGACAGGGGTAAAATCTCTCACCTTC
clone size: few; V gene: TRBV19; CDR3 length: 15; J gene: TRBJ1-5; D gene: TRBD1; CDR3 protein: CASSINPTGFQPQHF; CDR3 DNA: TGTGCCAGTAGTATTAATCCGACAGGGTTTCAGCCCCAGCATTTT
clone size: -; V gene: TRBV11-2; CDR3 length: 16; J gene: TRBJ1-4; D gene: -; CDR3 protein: CASSLGTGVNVEKLFF; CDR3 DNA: TGTGCCAGCAGCTTAGGCACAGGCGTGAATGTTGAAAAACTGTTTTTT
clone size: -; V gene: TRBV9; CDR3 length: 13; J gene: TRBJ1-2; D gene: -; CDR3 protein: CASSVGKNYGYTF; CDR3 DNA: TGTGCCAGCAGCGTAGGTAAAAACTATGGCTACACCTTC
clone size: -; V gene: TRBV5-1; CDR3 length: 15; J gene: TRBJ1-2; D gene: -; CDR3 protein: CASSDDGSREKGYTF; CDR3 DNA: TGCGCCAGCAGCGATGACGGGAGTCGTGAAAAGGGCTACACCTTC
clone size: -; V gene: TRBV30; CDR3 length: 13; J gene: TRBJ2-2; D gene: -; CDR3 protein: CAWSGGDTGELFF; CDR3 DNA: TGTGCCTGGAGTGGGGGGGACACCGGGGAGCTGTTTTTT
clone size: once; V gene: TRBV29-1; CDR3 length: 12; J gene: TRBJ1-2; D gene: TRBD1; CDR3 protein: CSVLGTAYGYTF; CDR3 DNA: TGCAGCGTTTTGGGGACAGCCTATGGCTACACCTTC
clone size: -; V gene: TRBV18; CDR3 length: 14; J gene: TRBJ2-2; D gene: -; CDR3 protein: CASSRTGDFGELFF; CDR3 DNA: TGTGCCAGCTCACGGACCGGGGATTTCGGGGAGCTGTTTTTT
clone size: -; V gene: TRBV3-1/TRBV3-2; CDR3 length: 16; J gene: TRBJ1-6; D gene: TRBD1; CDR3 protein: CASSQETGTGFSPLHF; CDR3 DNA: TGTGCCAGCAGCCAAGAAACCGGGACAGGGTTCTCACCCCTCCACTTT
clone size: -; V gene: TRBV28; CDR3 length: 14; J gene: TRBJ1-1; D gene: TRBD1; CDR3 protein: CASDRDRVNTEAFF; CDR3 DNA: TGTGCCAGCGACCGGGACAGGGTGAACACTGAAGCTTTCTTT
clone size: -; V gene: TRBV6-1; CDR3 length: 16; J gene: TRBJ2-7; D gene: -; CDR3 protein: CASSEGLDYSSYEQYF; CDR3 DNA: TGTGCCAGCAGTGAAGGTTTGGACTATAGCTCCTACGAGCAGTACTTC